This TCR beta chain was obtained from a study of cytomegalovirus exposure and HLA in healthy donors. Broader study findings: Rarity held for most TCR sequences, but there were some public TCRs that occurred in many donors. Altogether, some 160 TCR beta chains were recorded as cytomegalovirus-associated. Published work reported that the classifier diagnosed cytomegalovirus status with high specificity and sensitivity.

TCRdb's table, derived via immunoSEQ multiplex PCR, lists solely in-frame clones and lacks some. Of more than 55,000 clones listed, around 96% are singletons. To note about this clone: Its antigen is undetermined.

The sample consisted of PBMCs. This receptor was taken from a man aged 18 to 35 in good health and CMV-seronegative.

The CDR3 region is CASSQATGVAEYQETQYF. As DNA, the CDR3 is TGCGCCAGCAGCCAAGCAACCGGGGTAGCGGAGTACCAAGAGACCCAGTACTTC. This chain connects TRBV4-1 to TRBJ2-5, with a tentative D call TRBD2 (6 bases). The CDR3 runs to 18 residues. From germline, CDR1 is MGHRA and CDR2 YSYEKL. V shed 1 base and J shed 0 bases, with 18 bases lying between them.